This T cell receptor beta chain was observed in a study of blood T cell repertoires in COVID-19 (dated by TCRdb to about 2020). For context, the study as a whole: Collaborator samples came from the United States, Italy and Spain and covered acute and convalescent phases of COVID-19. The prospective study material was composed of cDNA or gDNA derived from T cells, B-cell-depleted T cells, or PBMCs. The repertoires were made available in a free public database intended to serve as a resource for research on the immune response to SARS-CoV-2. Samples came from the ongoing ImmuneRACE study (first 160 participants) plus 1,254 subjects from 6 global collaborators. A de-identified subject ID, COVID-19 status, age in years and sex were almost always included in the sample metadata. Subjects who had been exposed to COVID-19, were actively infected with it, or had recovered from it provided the deeply sampled blood TCRbeta repertoires that made up the dataset. Where available, HLA class I and class II types were obtained from metadata supplied by the sample provider rather than from assay-based typing. Results and caveats for the whole study, not just this receptor: The amount of clinical and demographic metadata varied by source and participant and was provided uncurated.

TCRbeta CDR3 regions were amplified from genomic DNA using the immunoSEQ Assay, a bias-controlled multiplex PCR. As for how the authors treated the data: Nucleated cell counts per sample were estimated from amplification of reference gene primers within the assay. To quantify the absolute abundance of each unique TCRbeta CDR3 rearrangement, sequence reads were collapsed and filtered. Productive Simpson clonality was computed per sample as the square root of Simpson's diversity index over productive rearrangements. TCRdb took over this immuneACCESS table, retaining in-frame rearrangements with V and J assigned. Such tables are incomplete; in checked studies, under half of the missing clones stem from an unresolved V gene, and the remainder is unexplained. The DNA was the basis for D and trimming; V, J and clone size are from that table. For this sample there are about 280,000 clones; roughly 87% appear just once. Of the sample, roughly 14% is held by the ten largest clones.

Each collaborating institution followed its own protocols to collect whole blood in K2EDTA tubes. Collaborator samples were shipped for TCRbeta analysis as frozen whole blood, isolated PBMCs, or DNA extracted from either sample type. As regards this clone: No antigen is known for it. The sample holds no much larger clone one base away, and base qualities are not on file. The sample carries other DNA sequences with the same CDR3.

Sequenced sample: peripheral blood. The source is a human donor in a cohort sampled during active COVID-19.

The CDR3 amino acid sequence is: CASSPGGSYNEQFF. The sequenced DNA is TGTGCCAGCAGTCCGGGCGGGAGCTACAATGAGCAGTTCTTC. Recombination joined TRBV6-5 with TRBJ2-1, and 7 bases in between align with TRBD2. CDR1 and CDR2 are read off the germline V gene as MNHEY and SVGAGI. The CDR3 runs 14 residues from the cysteine to the phenylalanine. Only the CDR3 part of the read is kept: 42 bases, read in frame from the first base. Clipping removes 5 bases from V and 3 bases from J, with 4 as the unmatched junction base count.